A selection of T cell receptor beta chains follows, all from one sample in a study of blood T cells in healthy people across ages. TCRdb re-analysed the 5' RACE reads in MiXCR, keeping a single row per CDR3 protein. The sample contains 850,000 to 1,000,000 distinct CDR3 sequences, 45% to 60% of which appear only once. Sequencing was performed on blood. These receptors were collected from a woman aged 55-75 years in good health. CDR3s leave out the opening cysteine and the closing phenylalanine or tryptophan.

>TRBV11-2|TRBJ2-5
ASAREQSQETQY
>TRBV28|TRBJ2-6
ASSLPGTSGANVLT
>TRBV10-3|TRBJ2-7
AISGGLGSYEQY
>TRBV4-1|TRBJ2-7
ASSQEPGLAGGVNYEQY
>TRBV9|TRBJ2-1
ASSVVPRRQGQNEQF
>TRBV7-9|TRBJ2-1
ASSLWLAGNNEQF
>TRBV4-1|TRBJ2-7
ASSSLGGYEQY
>TRBV29-1|TRBJ2-7
SVEVTVYEQY
>TRBV4-1|TRBJ2-1
ASSQPLLGTQGNGQF
>TRBV3-1|TRBJ2-6
ASSPMDRASGANVLT
>TRBV3-1|TRBJ1-5
ASSNRVRQPQH
>TRBV5-6|TRBJ2-7
ASSSDRDYSYEQY
>TRBV20-1|TRBJ2-1
SARESGRNNEQF
>TRBV4-1|TRBJ2-7
ASSQDVAGFREQY
>TRBV9|TRBJ2-3
ASSATGTSFDTQY
>TRBV20-1|TRBJ2-5
SASTDQETQY
>TRBV12-3/TRBV12-4|TRBJ1-6
ASSFIASSYNSPLH
>TRBV20-1|TRBJ2-7
SARVAPYEQY
>TRBV7-2|TRBJ2-3
ASSFSGSSDTQY
>TRBV6-5|TRBJ1-5
ASSVSGDSNQPQH
>TRBV7-2|TRBJ2-7
ASRSSGARYEQY
>TRBV10-3|TRBJ2-5
AISERAGGAKSETQY
>TRBV28|TRBJ2-7
ASSALPPGPELFYEQY
>TRBV20-1|TRBJ2-1
SARGDPASGSSYNEQF
>TRBV27|TRBJ2-3
ASSSTPGLKFTTDTQY
>TRBV3-1|TRBJ2-1
ASRFAGTNNEQF
>TRBV11-3|TRBJ1-1
ASGLGRDTEAF
>TRBV9|TRBJ2-5
ASSVAGTETQY
>TRBV20-1|TRBJ1-2
SARVAGDGYT
>TRBV30|TRBJ1-6
AWRAPTRINSPLH
>TRBV7-2|TRBJ2-5
AGSLTGRVGETQY
>TRBV7-6|TRBJ1-2
ASSPTAHVYGYT
>TRBV10-3|TRBJ2-4
AISESGTGNIQY
>TRBV29-1|TRBJ2-1
SVDEGVGAGEQF
>TRBV4-3|TRBJ2-7
ASSPGKSGSYEQY
>TRBV4-3|NA
ASSQDLGGVPYEQY
>TRBV7-2|TRBJ1-1
ASSILGVRGRETEAF
>TRBV29-1|TRBJ2-3
SVTSGRALDTQY
>TRBV12-5|NA
ASGSTQQGVLFVEQY
>TRBV12-3/TRBV12-4|TRBJ1-2
ASSFRIRGYT
>TRBV6-1|TRBJ1-4
ASSEVRGADNEKLF
>TRBV6-5|TRBJ2-3
ASSYGDGITQY
>TRBV28|TRBJ1-5
ASSLIQVRNQPQH
>TRBV5-4|TRBJ2-3
ASSYRLAGLGTDTQY
>TRBV6-2/TRBV6-3|TRBJ1-6
ASSYPDIPLH
>TRBV4-1|TRBJ2-3
ASSQRGTSDRTDTQY
>TRBV19|TRBJ2-1
ASKPLAGGGNEQF
>TRBV4-2|TRBJ2-7
ASSPEVAVSYEQY
>TRBV4-3|TRBJ1-2
ASSRSPLYGYT
>TRBV30|TRBJ1-4
ARTFNEKLF
>TRBV7-9|TRBJ2-7
ASSLAVNEQY
>TRBV18|TRBJ2-1
ASSPQTSGMVFNEQF
>TRBV28|TRBJ2-4
ASLGTLKNIQY
>TRBV20-1|TRBJ2-2
SARVAGRRTGELF
>TRBV29-1|TRBJ2-3
SVAIGGADTQY